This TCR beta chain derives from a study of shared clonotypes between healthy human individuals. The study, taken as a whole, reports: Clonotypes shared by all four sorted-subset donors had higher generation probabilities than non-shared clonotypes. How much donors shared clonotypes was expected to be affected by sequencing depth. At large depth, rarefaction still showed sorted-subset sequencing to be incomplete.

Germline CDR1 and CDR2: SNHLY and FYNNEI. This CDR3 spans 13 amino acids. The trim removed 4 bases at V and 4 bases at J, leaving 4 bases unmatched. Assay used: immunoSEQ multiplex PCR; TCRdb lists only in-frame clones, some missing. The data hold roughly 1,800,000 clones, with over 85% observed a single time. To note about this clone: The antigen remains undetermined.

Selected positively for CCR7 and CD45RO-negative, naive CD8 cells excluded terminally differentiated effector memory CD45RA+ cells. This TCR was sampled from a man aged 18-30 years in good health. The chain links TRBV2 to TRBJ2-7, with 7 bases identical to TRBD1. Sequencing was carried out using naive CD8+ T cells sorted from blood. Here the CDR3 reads CASSGGRGYEQYF. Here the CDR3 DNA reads TGTGCCAGCAGTGGCGGCAGGGGGTACGAGCAGTACTTC.